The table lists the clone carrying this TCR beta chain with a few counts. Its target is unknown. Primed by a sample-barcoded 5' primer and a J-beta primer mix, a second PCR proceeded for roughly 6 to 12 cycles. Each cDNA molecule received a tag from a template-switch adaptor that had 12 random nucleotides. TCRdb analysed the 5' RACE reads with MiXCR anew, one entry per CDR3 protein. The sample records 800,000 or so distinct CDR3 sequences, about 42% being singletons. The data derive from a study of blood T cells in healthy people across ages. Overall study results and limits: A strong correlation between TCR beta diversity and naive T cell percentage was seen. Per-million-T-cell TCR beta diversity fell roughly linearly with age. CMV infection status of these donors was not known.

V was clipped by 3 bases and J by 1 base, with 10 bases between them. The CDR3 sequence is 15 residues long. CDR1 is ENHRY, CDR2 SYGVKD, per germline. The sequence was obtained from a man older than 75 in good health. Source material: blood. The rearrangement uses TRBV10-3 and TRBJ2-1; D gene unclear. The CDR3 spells CAISEAVKSYNEQFF. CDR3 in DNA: TGTGCCATCAGTGAAGCTGTTAAATCCTACAATGAGCAGTTCTTC.